This record concerns one TCR beta chain sequence. These data originate in a study of T cell responses to AZD1222 COVID-19 vaccine. The CDR3 is 15 residues long. Germline-derived CDR1 and CDR2 are PRHDT and FYEKMQ (reference sequence). V was trimmed by 3 bases and J by 5 bases, leaving 16 bases between them. Data came from immunoSEQ multiplex PCR; TCRdb stores just in-frame clones and leaves some out. The repertoire includes over 150,000 clones, 87% of them detected once, and around 1% sits in the top ten. Sequencing was performed on peripheral blood, taken 28 days after the second AZD1222 dose. The J gene is TRBJ2-5, the V gene TRBV13; D is perhaps TRBD2 (5 bases). The sequence was obtained from an adult who received the AZD1222 COVID-19 vaccine. CDR3 sequence reads: CASSFGRGFQETQYF. Here the CDR3 DNA reads TGTGCCAGCAGCTTTGGACGAGGGTTTCAGGAGACCCAGTACTTC. Full variable domain (rest looked up from reference TRBV13 and TRBJ2-5): AAGVIQSPRHLIKEKRETATLKCYPIPRHDTVYWYQQGPGQDPQFLISFYEKMQSDKGSIPDRFSAQQFSDYHSELNMSSLELGDSALYFCASSFGRGFQETQYFGPGTRLLVL.